These T cell receptor beta chains were read from a single sample in a study of regulatory T cells in long-lasting Graves disease. TCRdb reanalysed the multiplex PCR reads using MiXCR and keeps one entry per CDR3 protein. The sample consists of under 350,000 distinct CDR3 sequences, around 21% of them appearing once. The specimen was peripheral blood mononuclear cells (PBMCs), collected when the disease was refractory, from a patient treated with antithyroid drugs. These receptors were obtained from a female donor with Graves disease. Each CDR3 is given with its conserved first and last residue. The D gene is left open where the match is weak. Clone size appears in some rows only: once, few, many, or a class for an expanded clone.

TRBV7-8	TRBJ1-5	.	many	CASSLGWGLPQHF	TGTGCCAGCAGCTTAGGTTGGGGGCTGCCCCAGCATTTT
TRBV7-2	TRBJ2-5	TRBD2	many	CASSPLAKETQYF	TGTGCCAGCAGCCCACTAGCGAAAGAGACCCAGTACTTC
TRBV24-1	TRBJ1-5	.	many	CATPYSNQPQHF	TGTGCCACCCCATATAGCAATCAGCCCCAGCATTTT
TRBV12-3/TRBV12-4	TRBJ1-5	TRBD1	many	CASSRTGSFQPQHF	TGTGCCAGCAGTCGGACAGGCTCATTTCAGCCCCAGCATTTT
TRBV6-2/TRBV6-3	TRBJ1-5	TRBD1	.	CASRNRGGGDQPQHF	TGTGCCAGCCGAAACAGGGGAGGGGGAGATCAGCCCCAGCATTTT
TRBV28	TRBJ2-7	.	many	CASSFAREVHEQYF	TGTGCCAGCAGTTTTGCGAGGGAGGTTCACGAGCAGTACTTC
TRBV28	TRBJ1-1	.	many	CASSLGLTEAFF	TGTGCCAGCAGCTTAGGGCTCACTGAAGCTTTCTTT
TRBV9	TRBJ2-1	TRBD2	.	CASSVGTSGSGEQFF	TGTGCCAGCAGCGTGGGGACTAGCGGGAGCGGGGAGCAGTTCTTC
TRBV7-8	TRBJ2-6	TRBD2	once	CASSLGAGVWMLGFPGANVLTF	TGTGCCAGCAGCTTAGGCGCGGGGGTCTGGATGTTGGGTTTCCCTGGGGCCAACGTCCTGACTTTC
TRBV5-1	TRBJ1-1	.	.	CASSLDSMNTEAFF	TGCGCCAGCAGCTTGGACAGCATGAACACTGAAGCTTTCTTT
TRBV7-2	TRBJ1-2	TRBD1	many	CASNPGGPRYTF	TGTGCCAGCAATCCAGGGGGTCCAAGGTACACCTTC
TRBV12-3/TRBV12-4	TRBJ1-3	.	.	CASSFWGSGNTIYF	TGTGCCAGCAGTTTTTGGGGCTCTGGAAACACCATATATTTT
TRBV29-1	TRBJ1-2	TRBD1	few	CSVGQGDDYGYTF	TGCAGCGTGGGGCAGGGGGATGACTATGGCTACACCTTC
TRBV7-9	TRBJ2-5	.	many	CASSWARSQETQYF	TGTGCCAGCAGCTGGGCCCGGTCACAAGAGACCCAGTACTTC
TRBV20-1	TRBJ1-2	.	many	CSAGPDSYTYGYTF	TGCAGTGCCGGCCCGGACAGTTATACCTATGGCTACACCTTC
TRBV7-2	TRBJ2-7	.	many	CASRYRDSQSYEQYF	TGTGCCAGTCGCTACCGGGACTCACAGTCCTACGAGCAGTACTTC
TRBV20-1	TRBJ2-3	TRBD2	.	CSAPGLAGGSTDTQYF	TGCAGTGCCCCCGGACTAGCTGGTGGAAGCACAGATACGCAGTATTTT
TRBV11-2	TRBJ1-4	TRBD1	.	CAGSPGQGNEKLFF	TGTGCCGGCAGCCCGGGACAGGGGAATGAAAAACTGTTTTTT
TRBV12-3/TRBV12-4	TRBJ1-1	.	many	CASSPQGGSTEAFF	TGTGCCAGCAGCCCACAAGGGGGGAGCACTGAAGCTTTCTTT
TRBV20-1	TRBJ1-5	.	.	CSAGPPGPYEPQHF	TGCAGTGCGGGTCCGCCCGGACCGTACGAGCCCCAGCATTTT
TRBV6-5	TRBJ2-1	TRBD1	few	CASSYYNRGNYNEQFF	TGTGCCAGCAGTTACTACAACAGGGGTAACTACAATGAGCAGTTCTTC
TRBV11-1	TRBJ2-5	TRBD2	.	CASSFLGLAGQETQYF	TGTGCCAGCAGCTTTCTGGGACTAGCGGGACAAGAGACCCAGTACTTC
TRBV20-1	TRBJ2-7	TRBD1	many	CSAMGTQGAQFEQYF	TGCAGTGCTATGGGAACGCAGGGGGCTCAGTTCGAGCAGTACTTC
TRBV13	TRBJ2-2	TRBD1	.	CASSSDRGVHGELFF	TGTGCCAGCAGCTCCGACAGGGGCGTTCACGGGGAGCTGTTTTTT
TRBV24-1	TRBJ2-7	TRBD1	.	CATSDTGQGSVEQYF	TGTGCCACCAGTGATACTGGACAGGGGAGTGTCGAGCAGTACTTC
TRBV30	TRBJ2-7	.	.	CAWSTGRGLEQYF	TGTGCCTGGAGTACAGGTCGGGGGCTCGAGCAGTACTTC
TRBV19	TRBJ1-1	TRBD1	.	CASRTTGVSTEAFF	TGTGCCAGTAGGACGACAGGGGTCAGCACTGAAGCTTTCTTT
TRBV20-1	TRBJ2-2	.	many	CSRYYANTGELFF	TGCAGCCGCTACTACGCGAACACCGGGGAGCTGTTTTTT